The 4 T cell receptor beta chains presented below share a single source sample, sequenced in a study of blood T cell repertoires in COVID-19. Generated by immunoSEQ multiplex PCR, the TCRdb table keeps only in-frame clones and is missing some. The data contain about 41,000 clones, roughly 87% of them seen just once; the ten biggest clones take up about 4.5%. The sequenced sample consisted of peripheral blood. These receptors were collected from a man between 60 and 70 years old with acute or convalescent COVID-19.

The chain has TRBV27 and TRBJ1-1; 9 bases align to TRBD1. The V gene end was trimmed by 4 bases and the J gene end by 2 bases; junction bases not matched to a gene: 11. The CDR3 is 17 residues long. Germline CDR1 and CDR2: MNHEY and SMNVEV (reference sequence). The CDR3 bases are TGTGCCAGCAGTTCTCCGGTCACAGGGGGCGGAAACACTGAAGCTTTCTTT. Translated, it gives CASSSPVTGGGNTEAFF.

The chain has TRBV7-6 and TRBJ2-2; 8 nucleotides line up with TRBD1. Germline V gene data show CDR1 as SGHVS and CDR2 as FNYEAQ. V shed 0 bases and J 5 bases; nucleotides not matched to a gene: 5. There are 16 residues in the CDR3. As DNA, the CDR3 is TGTGCCAGCAGCTTAGCCGGGACAGGCGGTACCGGGGAGCTGTTTTTT. Translated: CASSLAGTGGTGELFF.

The chain links TRBV29-1 to TRBJ1-5, with D uncertain. The V gene's germline CDR1 is SQVTM and CDR2 ANQGSEA. V shed 4 bases and J shed 3 bases, with 10 bases lying between them. CDR3 length: 13 residues. Written as DNA, the CDR3 is TGCAGCGTTGCGGACGGGAACAATCAGCCCCAGCATTTT. Its protein is CSVADGNNQPQHF. Based on the CDR3 plus reference TRBV29-1 and TRBJ1-5, the full variable domain is SAVISQKPSRDICQRGTSLTIQCQVDSQVTMMFWYRQQPGQSLTLIATANQGSEATYESGFVIDKFPISRPNLTFSTLTVSNMSPEDSSIYLCSVADGNNQPQHFGDGTRLSIL.

The rearrangement uses TRBV10-1 and TRBJ2-1; D may be TRBD1 (5 bases). The CDR3 length is 16 residues. Germline loops: CDR1 WNHNN, CDR2 SYGVQD (reference sequence). The V end lost 1 base, the J end lost 0 bases, and 10 bases lay between the germline ends. This CDR3 reads CASSELTASSYNEQFF. In DNA, the CDR3 is TGCGCCAGCAGTGAGTTGACAGCCAGCTCCTACAATGAGCAGTTCTTC.